What follows describes a single TCR beta chain. The data originate from a study of T cells in localized non-small cell lung cancer. CDR3 length equals 15 residues. The V gene's germline CDR1 is ENHRY and CDR2 SYGVKD. V was trimmed by 3 bases and J by 7 bases, leaving 13 bases between them. Some clones are missing from TCRdb's copy, which holds only in-frame ones; the method was immunoSEQ multiplex PCR. The sample holds tens of thousands of clones, around nine tenths seen once. This sequence joins TRBV10-3 and TRBJ1-6, with D maybe TRBD1 (6 bases). The input for sequencing was peripheral blood, taken before any cancer treatment. This clonotype originated in a male donor at least 60 years old with stage I lung adenocarcinoma. CDR3 nucleotide sequence: TGTGCCATCAGTGAACGACAGGTGGAGAATTCACCCCTCCACTTT. This sequence encodes CAISERQVENSPLHF.